The clone carrying this TCR beta chain was recorded a few times. Its antigen is unknown. These data are taken from a study of beta chain features in type 1 diabetes. About the study: Sorted cells examined across all samples numbered roughly 99,000,000.

Findings of the study overall: Highly expressing activated T cells could be over-counted with a cDNA template.

V was trimmed by 0 bases and J by 0 bases, leaving 9 bases between them. From germline, CDR1 is MNHEY and CDR2 SVGAGI. The CDR3 totals 15 residues. The entirety of the isolated RNA underwent reverse transcription, so expressed TCRB transcripts were sequenced. Here immunoSEQ multiplex PCR was the method, and the copy in TCRdb shows in-frame clones only, minus some. The table has about 250,000 clones, 12% to 15% seen once. The specimen was naive CD4+ T cells from blood. V is TRBV6-5 and J is TRBJ2-7; perhaps TRBD1 as D (5 bases). This receptor was identified in a middle-aged woman in good health. CDR3 nucleotide sequence: TGTGCCAGCAGTTACTCGTACCAGGGCTCCTACGAGCAGTACTTC. Encoded protein: CASSYSYQGSYEQYF.